Below, 8 T cell receptor beta chains from the same sample are listed, as sequenced in a study of vaccination and CD4 T cells after COVID-19. No antigen has been assigned to these receptors. The Oncomine TCR Beta short-read assay was applied to DNA of cultured CD4+ T cells. Using its own MiXCR run on the PCR reads, TCRdb lists one record per CDR3 protein. The sample lists 10,000 or so distinct CDR3 sequences; 50% were seen once. Treatment given: roughly 10-day PBMC culture with coronavirus spike peptide pools or control peptides (ViraFEST assay). Material for sequencing was CD4+ T cells from blood, cultured in vitro. The receptors stem from a human donor who had recovered from COVID-19.

V gene TRBV9 combines with J gene TRBJ2-2; D call uncertain. The CDR3 sequence is 14 residues long. V was shortened by 2 bases and J by 6 bases, with 11 bases between the two germline ends. Per the germline V gene, CDR1 is SGDLS and CDR2 is YYNGEE. The CDR3 DNA follows: TGTGCCAGCAGCGTGGCAGGCCCACCCGGGGAGCTGTTTTTT. Residues: CASSVAGPPGELFF.

V usage is TRBV6-1 and J usage is TRBJ2-7; the D is unclear. V lost 7 bases to trimming and J lost 7 bases, with 11 bases between them. Germline assignment: CDR1 MNHNS and CDR2 SASEGT. There are 11 residues in the CDR3. In DNA, the CDR3 is TGTGCCAGCACCCTGTACCGGGAGCAGTACTTC. This gives the protein CASTLYREQYF.

The chain recombines TRBV7-2 with TRBJ1-2; no reliable D call. Trimming took off 2 bases at V and 8 bases at J, with 12 bases between the two ends. Germline V gene lookup returns CDR1 SGHTA and CDR2 FQGNSA. This CDR3 has 13 residues. The DNA of the CDR3 is TGTGCCAGCAGCTTAAGCGGGTATGAAGGCTACACCTTC. Translating it yields CASSLSGYEGYTF.

This clonotype was seen only once. This sequence joins TRBV20-1 and TRBJ2-7; D tentatively reads TRBD1 or TRBD2 (6 bases each). Germline V lookup: CDR1 DFQATT, CDR2 SNEGSKA (reference sequence). This CDR3 contains 14 residues. V was pared by 3 bases and J by 1 base, with 13 bases between. The CDR3 nucleotides read TGCAGTGCTAGTTCGGGGGCGGGATCCTACGAGCAGTACTTC. Translated: CSASSGAGSYEQYF.

This clonotype came up a few times. The chain has TRBV20-1 and TRBJ1-5, with D possibly being TRBD1 (5 bases). Trimming shortened V by 6 bases and J by 6 bases, and 15 bases separated the two germline ends. This CDR3 region has 13 residues. Germline V gene data show CDR1 as DFQATT and CDR2 as SNEGSKA (reference sequence). In nucleotides, the CDR3 is TGCAGTGCCCCCGGGCCCCAGGGTCAGCCCCAGCATTTT. Translation gives CSAPGPQGQPQHF.

The chain has TRBV7-8 and TRBJ2-7; TRBD1 might be the D (6 bases). There are 16 residues in the CDR3. V shed 4 bases and J shed 3 bases, with 19 bases lying between them. From germline, CDR1 is SGHVS and CDR2 FQNEAQ. CDR3 DNA sequence: TGTGCCAGCAGCTCAACTCCCGGGACAACGTTCTACGAGCAGTACTTC. It specifies CASSSTPGTTFYEQYF.

The V call is TRBV6-1, the J call TRBJ1-1, with D possibly being TRBD1 (5 bases). This CDR3 comprises 15 residues. Looked up from germline, CDR1 is MNHNS and CDR2 is SASEGT. V was pared by 8 bases and J by 3 bases, with 19 bases between. CDR3 DNA: TGTGCCAGCGTAGGGGAAGTACCGGGACACACTGAAGCTTTCTTT. As protein: CASVGEVPGHTEAFF.

There are a few counts of this clonotype. The V and J genes are TRBV7-6 and TRBJ1-4, with D possibly TRBD1 on 6 matching bases. The CDR3 spans 17 residues. V gave up 5 bases and J gave up 4 bases, with 20 bases separating them. CDR1 and CDR2 from the germline V gene are SGHVS and FNYEAQ. CDR3 residues: CASSRTYRQANNEKLFF. The CDR3 bases are TGTGCCAGCAGCCGGACATACAGACAGGCCAATAATGAAAAACTGTTTTTT.